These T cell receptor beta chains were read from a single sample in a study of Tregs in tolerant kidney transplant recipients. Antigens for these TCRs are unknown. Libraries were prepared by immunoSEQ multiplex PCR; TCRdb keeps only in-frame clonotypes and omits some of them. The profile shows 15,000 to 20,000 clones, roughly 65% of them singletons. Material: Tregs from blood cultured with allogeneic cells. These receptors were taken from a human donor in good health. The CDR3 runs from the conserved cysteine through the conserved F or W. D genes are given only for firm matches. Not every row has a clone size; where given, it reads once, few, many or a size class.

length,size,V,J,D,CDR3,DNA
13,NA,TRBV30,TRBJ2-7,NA,CAWSVGRPYEQYF,TGTGCCTGGAGTGTTGGGAGGCCCTACGAGCAGTACTTC
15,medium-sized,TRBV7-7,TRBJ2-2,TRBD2,CASSRLAGNTGELFF,TGTGCTAGCAGTAGACTAGCGGGGAACACCGGGGAGCTGTTTTTT
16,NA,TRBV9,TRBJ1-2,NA,CASSRLRGSENYGYTF,TGTGCCAGCAGCCGACTCCGCGGGTCGGAGAACTATGGCTACACCTTC
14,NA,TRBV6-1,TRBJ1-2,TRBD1,CASSDNRGDYGYTF,TGTGCCAGCAGTGATAACAGGGGCGACTATGGCTACACCTTC
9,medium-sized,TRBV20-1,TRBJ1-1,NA,CSAMPTGFF,TGCAGTGCTATGCCAACGGGTTTCTTT
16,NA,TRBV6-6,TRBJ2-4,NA,CASSTRTAIAKNIQYF,TGTGCCAGCAGCACTCGGACAGCAATAGCCAAAAACATTCAGTACTTC
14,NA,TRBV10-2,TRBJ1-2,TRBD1,CASRDRGVFYGYTF,TGCGCCAGCAGAGACAGGGGCGTGTTCTATGGCTACACCTTC
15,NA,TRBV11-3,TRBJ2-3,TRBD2,CASSFSGGRTDTQYF,TGTGCCAGCAGCTTTAGCGGGGGACGCACAGATACGCAGTATTTT
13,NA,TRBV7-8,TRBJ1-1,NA,CASSLKGDTEAFF,TGTGCCAGCAGCTTAAAAGGGGATACTGAAGCTTTCTTT
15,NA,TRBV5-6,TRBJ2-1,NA,CASSLRLRVYNEQFF,TGTGCCAGCAGCTTGCGGTTACGGGTCTACAATGAGCAGTTCTTC
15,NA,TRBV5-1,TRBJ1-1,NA,CASRGRGSSNTEAFF,TGCGCCAGTCGAGGGAGGGGCTCATCGAACACTGAAGCTTTCTTT
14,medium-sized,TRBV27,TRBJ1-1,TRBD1,CASSMDRMNTEAFF,TGTGCCAGCAGTATGGACAGGATGAACACTGAAGCTTTCTTT
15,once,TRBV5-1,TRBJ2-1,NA,CASSLGASTYNEQFF,TGCGCCAGCAGCTTGGGGGCGAGTACCTACAATGAGCAGTTCTTC
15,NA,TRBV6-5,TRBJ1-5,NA,CASSLEDGYNQPQHF,TGTGCCAGCAGTTTAGAGGACGGATATAATCAGCCCCAGCATTTT
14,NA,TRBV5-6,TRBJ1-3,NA,CASSPDLSGNTIYF,TGTGCCAGCAGCCCGGACCTCTCTGGAAACACCATATATTTT
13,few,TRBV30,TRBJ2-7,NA,CAWRVGPRGEQYF,TGTGCCTGGAGGGTGGGCCCCCGGGGCGAGCAGTACTTC
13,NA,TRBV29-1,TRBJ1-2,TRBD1,CSVRGQGKDGYTF,TGCAGCGTGCGGGGACAGGGGAAGGACGGCTACACCTTC
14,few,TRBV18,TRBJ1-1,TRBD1,CASSRDRGPTEAFF,TGTGCCAGCTCACGGGACAGGGGGCCCACTGAAGCTTTCTTT
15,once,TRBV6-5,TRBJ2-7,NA,CASRQGHGVIREQYF,TGTGCCAGCAGACAAGGACACGGGGTGATACGCGAGCAGTACTTC
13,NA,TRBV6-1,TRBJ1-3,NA,CASSEYSGNTIYF,TGTGCCAGCAGTGAGTACTCTGGAAACACCATATATTTT
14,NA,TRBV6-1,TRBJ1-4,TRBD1,CASRSGTGGEKLFF,TGTGCCAGCAGATCCGGGACAGGTGGAGAAAAACTGTTTTTT
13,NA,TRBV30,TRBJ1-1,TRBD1,CAWRDRGKTEAFF,TGTGCCTGGAGGGACAGGGGGAAGACTGAAGCTTTCTTT
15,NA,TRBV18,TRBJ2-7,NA,CASSPGPSPDNEQYF,TGTGCCAGCTCACCAGGACCGAGTCCTGACAACGAGCAGTACTTC
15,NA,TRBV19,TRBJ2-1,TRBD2,CASSILAGVGNEQFF,TGTGCCAGTAGTATTCTAGCGGGAGTAGGCAATGAGCAGTTCTTC
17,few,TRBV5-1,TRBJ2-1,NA,CASSLVGGGRKNNEQFF,TGCGCCAGCAGTCTGGTAGGTGGGGGCCGGAAAAACAATGAGCAGTTCTTC
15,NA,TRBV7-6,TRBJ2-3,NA,CASSLGRRGPDTQYF,TGTGCCAGCAGCTTAGGTCGGAGGGGCCCAGATACGCAGTATTTT
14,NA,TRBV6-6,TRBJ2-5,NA,CASSYQGISETQYF,TGTGCCAGCAGTTATCAGGGGATTTCGGAGACCCAGTACTTC
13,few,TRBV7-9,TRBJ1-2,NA,CASRVGSLYGYTF,TGTGCCAGCAGAGTTGGCTCTCTCTATGGCTACACCTTC
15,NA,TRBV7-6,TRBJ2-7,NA,CASSLGGPRADEQYF,TGTGCCAGCAGCTTAGGGGGACCTAGGGCGGACGAGCAGTACTTC
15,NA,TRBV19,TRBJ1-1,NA,CASSLDPTANTEAFF,TGTGCCAGTAGTCTTGATCCGACAGCGAACACTGAAGCTTTCTTT
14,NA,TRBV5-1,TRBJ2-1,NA,CASSERQSRNEQFF,TGCGCCAGCAGCGAACGTCAGTCTCGCAATGAGCAGTTCTTC
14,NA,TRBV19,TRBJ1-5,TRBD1,CASGDRGLGQPQHF,TGTGCCAGTGGGGACAGGGGTCTTGGGCAGCCCCAGCATTTT
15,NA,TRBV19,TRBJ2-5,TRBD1,CASSPTDRAMKTQYF,TGTGCCAGTAGTCCGACGGACAGGGCGATGAAGACCCAGTACTTC
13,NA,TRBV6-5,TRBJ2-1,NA,CASSEARVVEQFF,TGTGCCAGCAGTGAAGCGCGAGTGGTTGAGCAGTTCTTC
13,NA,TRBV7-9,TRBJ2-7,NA,CASNRDTSYEQYF,TGTGCCAGCAACCGGGACACCTCCTACGAGCAGTACTTC
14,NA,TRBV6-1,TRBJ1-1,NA,CASSEFGRGAEAFF,TGTGCCAGCAGTGAATTTGGCAGGGGCGCTGAAGCTTTCTTT